This TCR beta chain was observed in a study of blood T cell repertoires in COVID-19 (dated by TCRdb to about 2020). About the investigation overall: Collaborator samples came from the United States, Italy and Spain and covered acute and convalescent phases of COVID-19. The sample metadata nearly always contained a de-identified subject ID, COVID-19 status, age in years and sex. Subjects who had been exposed to COVID-19, were actively infected with it, or had recovered from it provided the deeply sampled blood TCRbeta repertoires that made up the dataset. A freely available public database, intended as a resource for researchers studying the immune response to SARS-CoV-2, is where the repertoires were released. The material from the prospective study consisted of cDNA or gDNA derived from T cells, B-cell-depleted T cells, or PBMCs. Where HLA class I and class II types were available, the types were taken from metadata supplied by the sample provider, not from assay-based typing. The samples were drawn from the first 160 participants of the ongoing ImmuneRACE study and from about 1,200 subjects provided by 6 global collaborators. The full study reports these points: The quantity of clinical and demographic metadata differed by source and by participant and was supplied without curation.

Via the germline V gene (reference sequence), CDR1 is LNHDA and CDR2 SQIVND. From cysteine to phenylalanine, the CDR3 is 15 amino acids long. Only the CDR3 region is kept as DNA, spanning 45 bases read in frame from base 1. V and J are truncated by 5 bases and 5 bases respectively, leaving an intervening sequence of 16 bases. A word on this clone: Its antigen is unknown. No base qualities exist here, and no much larger clone lies one base off it.

TCRbeta CDR3 regions were amplified from genomic DNA using the immunoSEQ Assay, a bias-controlled multiplex PCR. For the original study's pipeline: The number of nucleated cells in each sample was estimated from the amplification of reference gene primers within the assay. To quantify the absolute abundance of each unique TCRbeta CDR3 rearrangement, sequence reads were collapsed and filtered. For each sample, productive Simpson clonality was calculated by taking the square root of Simpson's diversity index across productive rearrangements. Drawn from immuneACCESS, this table holds only the in-frame rearrangements with V and J called that TCRdb kept. Clones are partly lost; checked studies trace under half to an unresolved V gene and leave the rest unexplained. V, J and clone size derive from that table, while D and trimming were established from the DNA sequence. This sample is represented by approximately 450,000 clones; about 89% of them were singletons. The ten largest clones take up roughly 4% of the sample.

Each collaborating institution followed its own protocols to collect whole blood in K2EDTA tubes. For TCRbeta analysis, collaborator samples were shipped as frozen whole blood, as isolated PBMCs, or as DNA extracted from either sample type. The sample comprised peripheral blood. The TCR originated in a woman aged 25-40 years with acute or convalescent COVID-19. This chain is built from TRBV19 and TRBJ1-5, and TRBD1 may be the D gene, going by 6 matching bases. The CDR3 region: CASSAWGPGHQPQHF. The base sequence is TGTGCCAGTAGTGCTTGGGGGCCGGGGCATCAGCCCCAGCATTTT.